This T cell receptor beta chain was found in a study of blood T cell repertoires in COVID-19. Overall study: Samples came from the United States, Italy and Spain, spanning acute and convalescent COVID-19. In each case, the material was cDNA or gDNA derived from T cells, B-cell-depleted T cells, or PBMCs.

In the original analysis: Amplifying reference gene primers gave estimates of nucleated cell counts. Profiled with immunoSEQ multiplex PCR; TCRdb holds only in-frame clones, not every one. The DNA gave D and trimming, while V, J and clone size come from that table. Among more than 110,000 clones, more than 80% were seen once, and the ten largest hold about 10%. The CDR3 totals 16 residues. The V gene lost 0 bases and the J gene lost 2 bases, with 14 bases spanning the gap. In germline, CDR1 is SGDLS, CDR2 YYNGEE. This chain uses TRBV9 with TRBJ2-5; TRBD2 is a possible D gene (5 bases). This clonotype originated in a woman older than 75 with acute or convalescent COVID-19. The sequencing sample was made of peripheral blood. CDR3 loop: CASSVGIRRTQETQYF. The CDR3 DNA is TGTGCCAGCAGCGTAGGGATTAGGCGGACTCAAGAGACCCAGTACTTC.